Each of the 25 T cell receptor beta chains below was sequenced from the same sample in a study of blood T cells in healthy people across ages. A second PCR, run for roughly 7 to 11 cycles, used a sample-barcoded 5' primer plus a J-beta primer mix. TCRdb ran MiXCR on the 5' RACE reads and lists one entry per CDR3 protein. Of roughly 560,000 distinct CDR3 sequences listed, more than 20% are singletons. This sample was also put to use in a study of T cells of mothers and their children.

Sequencing was done on a sample of blood. The receptor source for this set is a boy younger than 18 in good health.

The chain couples TRBV10-3 to TRBJ2-7; 11 bases are shared with TRBD2. V shed 5 bases and J 3 bases; nucleotides not matched to a gene: 3. This CDR3 is 14 amino acids long. Germline lookup yields CDR1 ENHRY and CDR2 SYGVKD. In DNA form, the CDR3 reads TGTGCCATCAGTAGGGGACTAGCGGACTACGAGCAGTACTTC. It encodes CAISRGLADYEQYF.

The chain recombines TRBV4-1 with TRBJ2-7; TRBD2 aligns across 10 bases. Germline CDR1 and CDR2: MGHRA and YSYEKL. The CDR3 consists of 15 residues. The ends lost 4 bases at V and 3 bases at J; junction bases unmatched: 6. CDR3 DNA: TGCGCCAGCAGCCCTGGGACTAGCGCCCACTACGAGCAGTACTTC. Translating gives CASSPGTSAHYEQYF.

This clonotype showed up many times. V is TRBV12-3 or TRBV12-4 and J is TRBJ2-5; 8 positions agree with TRBD2. V lost 3 bases, J lost 1 base, and 1 base stayed unmatched. This CDR3 region has 14 residues. CDR3 sequence: CASSFSGGQETQYF. Written as DNA, the CDR3 is TGTGCCAGCAGTTTCAGCGGGGGCCAAGAGACCCAGTACTTC.

This chain joins TRBV5-1 and TRBJ1-3, with no clear D. Trimming cost V 2 bases and J 8 bases, with 14 bases left between them. CDR1 is SGHRS, CDR2 YFSETQ, per germline. The CDR3 consists of 14 residues. The CDR3 nucleotides are TGCGCCAGCAGCTTTGGGAACGTAGCGGACACCATATATTTT. Its translation is CASSFGNVADTIYF.

As for this clonotype: Sequence at one end of the junction differs from germline and may be a read error. The chain is built from TRBV27 and TRBJ2-3; D gene uncertain. CDR3 length equals 13 residues. Germline CDR1 MNHEY, CDR2 SMNVEV (reference sequence). The CDR3 spells CANSFTSTDTQYF. The DNA of the CDR3 is TGTGCCAACAGTTTCACTAGCACAGATACGCAGTATTTT.

The chain recombines TRBV12-3 or TRBV12-4 with TRBJ2-7, with a weak D call TRBD1 (5 bases). The assigned J gene may be wrong: the sequence end matches TRBJ2-1 better. The CDR3 runs to 14 residues. DNA of the CDR3: TGTGCCAGCAGTTTAACGAGTACAGGCCAAGGGCAGTTCTTC. Protein: CASSLTSTGQGQFF.

The rearrangement joins TRBV4-3 to TRBJ2-3; 9 bases map to TRBD1. Germline trimming cut 0 bases from V and 10 bases from J; bases unmatched to any gene: 11. Germline CDR1 is LGHNA and CDR2 is YSLEER. This CDR3 spans 16 amino acids. Written as DNA, the CDR3 is TGCGCCAGCAGCCAAGAAGCCGGGGAGGGACAGGGAGCGCAGTATTTT. As protein: CASSQEAGEGQGAQYF.

V and J are TRBV7-8 and TRBJ2-1; D remains ambiguous. The V end was cut by 1 base, the J end by 7 bases, with 8 bases between. Germline loops: CDR1 SGHVS, CDR2 FQNEAQ. This CDR3 contains 13 residues. The CDR3 protein is CASSLEFFNEQFF. Written as DNA, the CDR3 is TGTGCCAGCAGCTTAGAATTCTTTAATGAGCAGTTCTTC.

This rearrangement joins TRBV7-9 to TRBJ2-3; D uncertain. The CDR3 is 14 amino acids. Trimming removed 5 bases at V and 2 bases at J, with 11 bases between. Germline V gives CDR1 SEHNR, CDR2 FQNEAQ (reference sequence). CDR3 sequence reads: CASSLLIVTDTQYF. The DNA of the CDR3 is TGTGCCAGCAGCCTCCTTATAGTCACAGATACGCAGTATTTT.

This clonotype was found a few times. The chain employs TRBV9 and TRBJ2-1, with 7 bases identical to TRBD1. CDR1 and CDR2 (germline): SGDLS, YYNGEE. V shed 4 bases, J shed 2 bases, and the junction held 6 bases outside the gene matches. CDR3 size: 15 residues. In DNA form, the CDR3 reads TGTGCCAGCAGCTTCCGACAGGGTCCCTACAATGAGCAGTTCTTC. Its translation is CASSFRQGPYNEQFF.

As for this clonotype: Mismatch with germline at one junction end may stem from a read error. CDR3 region: CSASLALGVADTHYF. Written as DNA, the CDR3 is TGCAGTGCTAGCCTGGCCTTAGGCGTGGCAGATACGCACTATTTT. The chain employs TRBV20-1 and TRBJ2-3, with D uncertain. The CDR3 sequence is 15 residues long. CDR1 is DFQATT, CDR2 SNEGSKA, per germline (reference sequence).

The DNA of the CDR3 is TGTGCCAGCAGATCGGGACAGGACCTCTATGGCTACACCTTC. This translates into CASRSGQDLYGYTF. The J gene is TRBJ1-2, the V gene TRBV6-1; 8 bases fit TRBD1. The V and J ends lost 6 bases and 4 bases, in that order; junction bases with no gene match: 7. CDR3 length: 14 residues. Germline V gene lookup returns CDR1 MNHNS and CDR2 SASEGT.

This clonotype was picked up a small number of times. The chain recombines TRBV29-1 with TRBJ2-7; TRBD2 matches at 10 bases. V lost 6 bases, J lost 4 bases, and 3 bases stayed unmatched. Germline loops: CDR1 SQVTM, CDR2 ANQGSEA. This CDR3 has 12 amino acids. The CDR3 region is CSVRTSGYEQYF. The CDR3, as DNA: TGCAGCGTCCGGACTAGCGGATACGAGCAGTACTTC.

The sample holds one count of this clonotype. V and J are TRBV29-1 and TRBJ1-1; D unresolved. CDR1 is SQVTM and CDR2 is ANQGSEA in the germline V gene. V gave up 7 bases and J gave up 3 bases, with 12 bases separating them. CDR3 length equals 12 residues. The CDR3 sequence: CSANLKYTEAFF. CDR3 in DNA: TGCAGCGCCAACCTTAAGTACACTGAAGCTTTCTTT.

This clonotype showed up just a few times. J is TRBJ2-7 and V is TRBV28, with a possible D match to TRBD2 (5 bases). This CDR3 is 13 amino acids long. The germline V gene encodes CDR1 MDHEN and CDR2 SYDVKM. Trimming cost V 1 base and J 5 bases, with 9 bases left between them. CDR3 sequence reads: CASSLFQRDEQYF. DNA of the CDR3: TGTGCCAGCAGTTTATTTCAGAGGGACGAGCAGTACTTC.

In its sample, this clonotype was seen many times. The V call is TRBV11-2, the J call TRBJ2-3; weak D call: TRBD1 (5 bases). This CDR3 is 16 amino acids long. Germline V gives CDR1 SGHAT, CDR2 FQNNGV. Trimming left V 1 base short and J 1 base short, with 12 bases between. DNA for the CDR3: TGTGCCAGCAGCTTAGCGAATGGGGCAGGCACAGATACGCAGTATTTT. This translates into CASSLANGAGTDTQYF.

This clonotype occurred a few times. The chain carries TRBV25-1 and TRBJ2-7; 10 nucleotides match TRBD1. CDR1 is MGHDK, CDR2 SYGVNS, per germline. V was clipped by 5 bases and J by 2 bases; unmatched bases: 6. The CDR3 extends over 15 amino acids. CDR3 sequence: CASSTVGTGAYEQYF. DNA of the CDR3: TGTGCCAGCAGTACCGTCGGGACAGGGGCCTACGAGCAGTACTTC.

With respect to this clonotype: At one end the junction does not follow the germline gene, possibly because of a read error. The chain employs TRBV18 and TRBJ2-5; tentatively, D is TRBD1 (5 bases). The CDR3 covers 13 residues. Germline assignment: CDR1 KGHSH and CDR2 LQKENI. CDR3 DNA sequence: TGCGCCAGCTCACAGACAGTCCAAGAGGCCCAGTCCTTC. It encodes CASSQTVQEAQSF. Full variable domain (rest looked up from reference TRBV18 and TRBJ2-5): NAGVMQNPRHLVRRRGQEARLRCSPMKGHSHVYWYRQLPEEGLKFMVYLQKENIIDESGMPKERFSAEFPKEGPSILRIQQVVRGDSAAYFCASSQTVQEAQSFGPGTRLLVL.

This chain uses TRBV4-3 with TRBJ2-1; 7 bases line up with TRBD2. This CDR3 region has 17 residues. Germline CDR1 and CDR2: LGHNA and YSLEER. Unmatched junction bases numbered 11, after V lost 4 bases and J lost 2 bases. The CDR3 is CASSLKTPSGTYNEQFF. The CDR3 nucleotides read TGCGCCAGCAGCCTCAAAACTCCTAGCGGTACCTACAATGAGCAGTTCTTC.

This clonotype came up a few times. The chain uses TRBV24-1 and TRBJ2-1; 12 bases match TRBD2. In germline, CDR1 is KGHDR, CDR2 SFDVKD. The V gene end was trimmed by 4 bases and the J gene end by 15 bases; junction bases not matched to a gene: 15. The CDR3 covers 16 residues. The CDR3 DNA is TGTGCCACCAGTGACCCAGGGGAGTGGGGACTAGCGGGCCTGTTCTTC. Translation: CATSDPGEWGLAGLFF.

This clonotype was counted a single time. This chain connects TRBV9 to TRBJ2-7; tentatively, D is TRBD1 or TRBD2 (5 bases each). The V end lost 4 bases, the J end lost 0 bases, and 14 bases lay between the germline ends. In germline, CDR1 is SGDLS, CDR2 YYNGEE. CDR3 size: 15 residues. The CDR3: CASSPRDGISYEQYF. The DNA of the CDR3 is TGTGCCAGCAGCCCCCGGGACGGTATCTCCTACGAGCAGTACTTC.

This chain links TRBV29-1 with TRBJ2-1; D remains ambiguous. CDR1 and CDR2 from the germline V gene are SQVTM and ANQGSEA. This CDR3 is 16 amino acids long. Trimming shortened V by 2 bases and J by 1 base, and 15 bases separated the two germline ends. The CDR3 bases are TGCAGCGTTGAAAGTATTATGGAGTTATCCTACAATGAGCAGTTCTTC. Protein sequence: CSVESIMELSYNEQFF.

This chain uses TRBV24-1 with TRBJ2-1; possible D gene TRBD1, 6 bases. CDR3 length: 14 residues. CDR1 and CDR2 from the germline V gene are KGHDR and SFDVKD. Trimming stripped 5 bases from V and 8 bases from J, with 15 bases between. CDR3 DNA sequence: TGTGCCACCAGTGCAGGGGTTAGGTACGATGAGCAGTTCTTC. Translating gives CATSAGVRYDEQFF.

This clonotype was picked up a small number of times. The junction shows a germline mismatch at one end, possibly a read error. The chain carries TRBV28 and TRBJ2-5, with D possibly called TRBD1 or TRBD2 (5 bases each). Germline values: CDR1 MDHEN, CDR2 SYDVKM. There are 11 residues in the CDR3. Here the CDR3 reads CASSLEWVGDF. As DNA, the CDR3 is TGTGCCAGCAGTTTAGAATGGGTGGGGGACTTC.

CDR3 nucleotide sequence: TGTGCCAGCAGCTTCGTTAGCGGGGGGCAAGAGACCCAGTACTTC. Amino acids: CASSFVSGGQETQYF. V usage is TRBV7-8 and J usage is TRBJ2-5, with 10 bases aligning to TRBD2. Germline loops: CDR1 SGHVS, CDR2 FQNEAQ. V was clipped by 3 bases and J by 2 bases; unmatched bases: 3. The CDR3 runs to 15 residues.